This is a list of T cell receptor beta chains from one sample in a study of cytomegalovirus exposure and HLA in healthy donors. The method was immunoSEQ multiplex PCR; TCRdb's version includes in-frame clones alone and lacks a portion of them. There are approximately 170,000 clones in the sample; roughly 71% occur only once, and approximately 1.4% lies in the top ten. The specimen was PBMCs. These TCRs come from a girl aged 10 to 17 in good health and CMV-seronegative. Each CDR3 is given with its conserved first and last residue. The order of the fields is D gene, clone size, J gene, V gene, CDR3 DNA, CDR3 protein. The D gene is left open where the match is weak. For some rows the clone size is stated as once, few or many, or as a class when expanded; others skip it.

TRBD1 NA TRBJ1-1 TRBV6-5 TGTGCCAGCAGTACCCCAGGGGGTATGAACACTGAAGCTTTCTTT CASSTPGGMNTEAFF
TRBD1 NA TRBJ2-7 TRBV9 TGTGCCAGCAGCGTAGGTTCAGGGGGCGCAGGGCAGTACTTC CASSVGSGGAGQYF
NA NA TRBJ2-5 TRBV6-6 TGTGCCAGCAGCCCCGGTGACCAAGAGACCCAGTACTTC CASSPGDQETQYF
TRBD2 NA TRBJ2-5 TRBV5-1 TGCGCCAGCAGCTTGGCACAGCGGGGGTCCCAAGAGACCCAGTACTTC CASSLAQRGSQETQYF
NA NA TRBJ1-5 TRBV6-5 TGTGCCAGCAGTTACGGGCAGGGTATCGGTCAGCCCCAGCATTTT CASSYGQGIGQPQHF
NA once TRBJ1-1 TRBV6-5 TGTGCCAGCAAGTCACTAATGAACACTGAAGCTTTCTTT CASKSLMNTEAFF
TRBD1 few TRBJ1-2 TRBV25-1 TGTGCCAGCAGTGAGGCAGGGGGCGGTAACTATGGCTACACCTTC CASSEAGGGNYGYTF
NA NA TRBJ2-1 TRBV5-1 TGCGCCAGCAGCTTCGGGGACAATGAGCAGTTCTTC CASSFGDNEQFF
NA NA TRBJ1-1 TRBV5-1 TGCGCCAGCAGCTTGGCCCCGACAGGCAAATTAACGAACACTGAAGCTTTCTTT CASSLAPTGKLTNTEAFF
NA NA TRBJ1-4 TRBV25-1 TGTGCCAGCAGCGCTTCAGGACAGCTCGAGAATGAAAAACTGTTTTTT CASSASGQLENEKLFF
NA NA TRBJ1-6 TRBV6-7 TGTGCCAGCAACCCCCTCCTGGCAGCCACGGTGCGGAATTCACCCCTCCACTTT CASNPLLAATVRNSPLHF
NA NA TRBJ2-7 TRBV6-5 TGTGCCAGCAGAACCCCGACAGCTTCCTACGAGCAGTACTTC CASRTPTASYEQYF
TRBD2 NA TRBJ2-7 TRBV16 TGTGCCAGCAGCAGCGGGAACTCCTACGAGCAGTACTTC CASSSGNSYEQYF
NA NA TRBJ1-5 TRBV11-2 TGTGCCAGCAGCTTAGCGGGGAATAGCAATCAGCCCCAGCATTTT CASSLAGNSNQPQHF
TRBD1 NA TRBJ1-6 TRBV5-1 TGCGCCAGCAGCCTTGGAGCCGGGACAGGGGTTTCACCCCTCCACTTT CASSLGAGTGVSPLHF
NA NA TRBJ1-4 TRBV5-1 TGCGCCAGCAGGGAAGGGGGGGAGTTCGGGAAACTGTTTTTT CASREGGEFGKLFF
TRBD1 once TRBJ1-4 TRBV2 TGTGCCAGCAATTCTCCAGGGGGTAATGAAAAACTGTTTTTT CASNSPGGNEKLFF
NA once TRBJ1-6 TRBV7-8 TGTGCCAGCAGCTTAGACCTCGGGAGCTCCTATAATTCACCCCTCCACTTT CASSLDLGSSYNSPLHF
NA NA TRBJ1-2 TRBV29-1 TGCAGCGTTGAAGAGGGCTTATTAGCTAACTATGGCTACACCTTC CSVEEGLLANYGYTF
NA once TRBJ2-7 TRBV21-1 TGTGCCAGCAGCAAACTTGACAGACAGACAACGACCTCCTACGAGCAGTACTTC CASSKLDRQTTTSYEQYF
NA NA TRBJ1-1 TRBV6-1 TGTGCCAGCAGATCAGGGTACACTGAAGCTTTCTTT CASRSGYTEAFF
TRBD1 NA TRBJ2-1 TRBV6-5 TGTGCCAGCAGTTACTCGAATACAGGGGGCAATGAGCAGTTCTTC CASSYSNTGGNEQFF
NA once TRBJ1-1 TRBV6-6 TGTGCCTGTGGAGAGGGGCGGGGAGCTTTCTTT CACGEGRGAFF
NA once TRBJ2-7 TRBV15 TGTGCCACCAGCTCGCAGGGCGACGAGCAGTACTTC CATSSQGDEQYF
NA NA TRBJ1-1 TRBV9 TGTGCCAGCAGCGTAGATCAGGTTAGCACTGAAGCTTTCTTT CASSVDQVSTEAFF
NA NA TRBJ2-7 TRBV7-8 TGTGCCAGCACCAATCAGGGGTTAGGAGACGAGCAGTACTTC CASTNQGLGDEQYF
NA NA TRBJ2-3 TRBV7-8 TGTGCCAGCAGCTTCGGTGTCACAGATACGCAGTATTTT CASSFGVTDTQYF
NA NA TRBJ1-5 TRBV18 TGTGCCAGCTCACTAACTAGGGGCAATCAGCCCCAGCATTTT CASSLTRGNQPQHF
NA few TRBJ2-1 TRBV7-3 TGTGCCAGCAGCTTGTCAAACGGGGGGCCCCATGAGCAGTTCTTC CASSLSNGGPHEQFF
TRBD1 once TRBJ1-2 TRBV5-1 TGCGCCAGCAGCTCCCAAGGACAGGCCATCGATGGCTACACCTTC CASSSQGQAIDGYTF
NA NA TRBJ2-6 TRBV30 TGTGCCTGGAGTGGGGGAGGCGTCCTGACTTTC CAWSGGGVLTF
NA NA TRBJ1-5 TRBV9 TGTGCCAGCAGCTCAGACGGGGGAAGTCAGCCCCAGCATTTT CASSSDGGSQPQHF
NA NA TRBJ1-6 TRBV18 TGTGCCAGCTCACAAGGGGCTGAAAATTCACCCCTCCACTTT CASSQGAENSPLHF
TRBD1 NA TRBJ2-7 TRBV30 TGTGCCTGGAGTCCGGGACAGCTTGTGCCCAAGTACTTC CAWSPGQLVPKYF
NA NA TRBJ1-1 TRBV19 TGTGCCAGTAGCGAGGTAGGCAGTAACACTGAAGCTTTCTTT CASSEVGSNTEAFF
NA NA TRBJ2-7 TRBV27 TGTGCCAGCAGTGAAGACGGGACGACAGCCTTCGGAGGGTTCGAGCAGTACTTC CASSEDGTTAFGGFEQYF
NA NA TRBJ1-4 TRBV7-2 TGTGCCAGCAGGTGGGGCAGGCAAGATGAAAAACTGTTTTTT CASRWGRQDEKLFF